This T cell receptor (beta chain) came from a study of T cell clonotyping in hematopoietic cell transplantation. Measured with immunoSEQ multiplex PCR; TCRdb has only the in-frame clones, and not every one. The repertoire holds roughly 5,000 clones, with 94% as singletons. Per germline, CDR1 GTSNPN and CDR2 SVGIG (reference sequence). The junction had 2 bases not matched to a gene; V was cut back by 0 bases and J by 7 bases. This CDR3 comprises 12 residues. The rearrangement joins TRBV30 to TRBJ2-7; 8 bases agree with TRBD2. The sequence was collected from a male patient in his sixties or seventies who had an allogeneic stem cell transplant from a related donor, so the T cells may come from the graft donor. Some clones in this sample may be carry-over from other donors' samples. Sequenced here: PBMCs, sampled 180 days after allogeneic stem cell transplant. The CDR3 nucleotides are TGTGCCTGGAGTGTACCGGGGGGGGAGCAGTACTTC. This encodes CAWSVPGGEQYF.